This T cell receptor (beta chain) was recovered during a study of Graves' ophthalmopathy and Graves' hyperthyroidism. As for the study in general: Stable hyperthyroidism referred to disease that showed no ophthalmopathy within 18 months of follow-up. Points from the study as a whole: Appearing in blood as well were most expanded thyroid clonotypes above 0.001 frequency.

The study excluded patients with other autoimmune diseases, uncontrolled infections, pregnancy or lactation. With V trimmed by 6 bases and J by 6 bases, 22 bases remained unmatched. The germline V gene has CDR1 SGHVT and CDR2 SQSDAQ. The CDR3 has 21 residues. Worth noting for this clonotype: Its matching antigen is unknown.

Using RNA transcripts, the TCR beta CDR3 regions were amplified. An opening RT-PCR round employed HTBI primers and preceded a second-round multiplex PCR. TCRdb re-called the multiplex PCR reads through MiXCR, storing one row per CDR3 protein. Counted here are over a million distinct CDR3 sequences, less than 45% occurring once; the ten biggest clones make up 11%. Sequenced material: peripheral blood or thyroid tissue (not recorded which). This clonotype was sampled from an adult man with Graves' hyperthyroidism. The rearrangement joins TRBV7-4 to TRBJ2-2; the match to TRBD2 covers 13 bases. The CDR3 sequence: CASRTVDRDVTSGRMAGELFF. The CDR3 DNA is TGTGCCAGCAGAACCGTCGACAGGGACGTGACTAGCGGGAGGATGGCCGGGGAGCTGTTTTTT.